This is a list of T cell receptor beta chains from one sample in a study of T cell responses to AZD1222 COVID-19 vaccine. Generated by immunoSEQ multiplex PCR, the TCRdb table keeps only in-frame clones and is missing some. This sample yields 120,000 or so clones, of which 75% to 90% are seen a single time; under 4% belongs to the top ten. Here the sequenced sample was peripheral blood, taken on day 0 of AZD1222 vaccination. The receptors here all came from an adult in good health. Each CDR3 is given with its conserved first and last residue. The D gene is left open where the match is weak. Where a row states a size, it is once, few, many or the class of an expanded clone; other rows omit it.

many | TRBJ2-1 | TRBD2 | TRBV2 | TGTGCCAGCAGTGAACTCCGACTAGCTGGCTGGGGAATCAATGAGCAGTTCTTC | CASSELRLAGWGINEQFF
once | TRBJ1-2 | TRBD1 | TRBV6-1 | TGTGCCAGCAGTGAGACGGGACAGGGGTACAACTATGGCTACACCTTC | CASSETGQGYNYGYTF
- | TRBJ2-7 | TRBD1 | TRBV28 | TGTGCCAGCAGCGGACAGGGGCTTTACGAGCAGTACTTC | CASSGQGLYEQYF
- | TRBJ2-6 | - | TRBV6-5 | TGTGCCAGCAGTTACCCTGCCGGGTCTGGGGCCAACGTCCTGACTTTC | CASSYPAGSGANVLTF
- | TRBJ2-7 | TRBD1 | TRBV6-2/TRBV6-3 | TGTGCCAGCAGCCCCGGGACAGGGGACTACGAGCAGTACTTC | CASSPGTGDYEQYF
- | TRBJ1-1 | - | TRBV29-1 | TGCAGCGTTGTGGGCCAACTTGGAGGCACTGAAGCTTTCTTT | CSVVGQLGGTEAFF
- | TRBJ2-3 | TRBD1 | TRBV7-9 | TGTGCCAGCAGCTCAAACCGGGACAGGGGGCGTAAAGATACGCAGTATTTT | CASSSNRDRGRKDTQYF
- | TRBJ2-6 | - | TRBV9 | TGTGCCAGCAGCGTAGTAAGCTCTGGGGCCAACGTCCTGACTTTC | CASSVVSSGANVLTF
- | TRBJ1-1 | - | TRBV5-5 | TGTGCCAGCAGCTTGGTAGTCCTTTTGGCGAACACTGAAGCTTTCTTT | CASSLVVLLANTEAFF
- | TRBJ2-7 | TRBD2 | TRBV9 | TGTGCCAGCAGCATAAGCGGGAGGAACGAGCAGTACTTC | CASSISGRNEQYF
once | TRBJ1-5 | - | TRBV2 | TGTGCCAGCAGCTTCTTTGGCAATCAGCCCCAGCATTTT | CASSFFGNQPQHF
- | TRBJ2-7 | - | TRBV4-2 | TGTGCCAGCAGCCGGGACGGAGCCTACGAGCAGTACTTC | CASSRDGAYEQYF
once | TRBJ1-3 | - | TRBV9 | TGTGCCAGCATCCTATTTACGAAACGCCCTGGAAACACCATATATTTT | CASILFTKRPGNTIYF
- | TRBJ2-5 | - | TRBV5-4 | TGTGCCAGCAGCTTGGGGGATCAAGAGACCCAGTACTTC | CASSLGDQETQYF
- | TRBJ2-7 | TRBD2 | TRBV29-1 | TGCAGCGCTAAGGGACTAGCGGGACAACACGAGCAGTACTTC | CSAKGLAGQHEQYF
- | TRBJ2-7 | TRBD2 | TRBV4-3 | TGCGCCAGCAGCCAAGAATCGGGGGGAATTGGCGAGCAGTACTTC | CASSQESGGIGEQYF
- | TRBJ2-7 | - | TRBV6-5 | TGTGCCAGCAGTTACTCGAGAGCAGGGTCAACCTACGAGCAGTACTTC | CASSYSRAGSTYEQYF
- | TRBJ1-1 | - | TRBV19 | TGTGCCAGTAGCGTCCGAGGCCCGAACACTGAAGCTTTCTTT | CASSVRGPNTEAFF
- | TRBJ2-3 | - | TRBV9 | TGTGCCAGCAGCCCAGTGGGTAGCACAGATACGCAGTATTTT | CASSPVGSTDTQYF
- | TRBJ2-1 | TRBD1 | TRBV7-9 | TGTGCCAGCAGCTTAGGGGGACAGGGGGCACAGTTCTTC | CASSLGGQGAQFF
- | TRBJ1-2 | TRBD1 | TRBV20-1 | TGCAGACAGGGGGCGCAATATGGCTACACCTTC | CRQGAQYGYTF
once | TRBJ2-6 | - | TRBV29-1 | TGCAGCGTTGAAGCTCAAACCTCTGGGGCCAACGTCCTGACTTTC | CSVEAQTSGANVLTF
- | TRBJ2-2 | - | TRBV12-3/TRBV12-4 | TGTGCCAGCAGTGGACCGGGGGGGGAGCTGTTTTTT | CASSGPGGELFF
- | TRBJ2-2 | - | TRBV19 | TGTGCCAGTACCCCTTCCCCGGGCAGATTCGGGGAGCTGTTTTTT | CASTPSPGRFGELFF
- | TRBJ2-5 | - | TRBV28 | TGTGCCAGCAGCTTATTGGTGGGAGTCGAGGCTCCTATCCAGTACTTC | CASSLLVGVEAPIQYF
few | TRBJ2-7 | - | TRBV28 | TGTGCCAGCAGTTTTTCTTACGAGCAGTACTTC | CASSFSYEQYF
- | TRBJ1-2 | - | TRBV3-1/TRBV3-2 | TGTGCCAGCAGCCAAGAAGTCATTAACTATGGCTACACCTTC | CASSQEVINYGYTF
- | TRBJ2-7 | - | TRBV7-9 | TGTGCCAGCAGCTTAGCGGAGGACGGTTCCTACGAGCAGTACTTC | CASSLAEDGSYEQYF
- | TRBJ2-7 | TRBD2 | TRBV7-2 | TGTGCCAGCAGCTCACTAGCGGGGGGACTGGGAGAGCAGTACTTC | CASSSLAGGLGEQYF
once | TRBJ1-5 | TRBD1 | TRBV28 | TGTGCCAGCAGTTTATATCGTCCACAGGGGAATCAGCCCCAGCATTTT | CASSLYRPQGNQPQHF
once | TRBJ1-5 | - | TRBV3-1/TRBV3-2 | TGTGCCAGCAGCCAACGAGGGGAGAATCAGCCCCAGCATTTT | CASSQRGENQPQHF
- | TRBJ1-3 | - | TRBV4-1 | TGCGCCAGCAGCCAAGAAGGCAGGGGATATGGAAACACCATATATTTT | CASSQEGRGYGNTIYF
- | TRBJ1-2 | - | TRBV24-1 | TGTGCCACCAGTCAACCGGGGATCGTAGGCTACACCTTC | CATSQPGIVGYTF
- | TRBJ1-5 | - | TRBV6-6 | TGTGCCAGCAGTATACAGGGCAATCAGCCCCAGCATTTT | CASSIQGNQPQHF
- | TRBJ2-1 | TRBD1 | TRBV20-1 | TGCAGTGCTAGGGACAGGCATGAGCAGTTCTTC | CSARDRHEQFF
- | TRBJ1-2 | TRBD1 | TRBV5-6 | TGTGCCAGCAGCTGGGACAGCCTCTATGGCTACACCTTC | CASSWDSLYGYTF
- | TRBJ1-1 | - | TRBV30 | TGTGCCTGGGGACCGGGACTGGCTGAAGCTTTCTTT | CAWGPGLAEAFF
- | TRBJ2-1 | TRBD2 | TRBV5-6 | TGTGCCAGCAACCGAGCGGGGGGCTCAACCTACAATGAGCAGTTCTTC | CASNRAGGSTYNEQFF
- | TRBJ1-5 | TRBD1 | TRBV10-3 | TGTGCCATCAGTGAGAGAGACAGGGGCTGGGACAATCAGCCCCAGCATTTT | CAISERDRGWDNQPQHF
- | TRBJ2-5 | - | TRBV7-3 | TGTGCCAGCAGCCCCACAGGGCTTCAAGAGACCCAGTACTTC | CASSPTGLQETQYF
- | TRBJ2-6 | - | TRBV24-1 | TGTGCCACCAGTGGTGTGGGGCCAGGGCCTGGGGCCAACGTCCTGACTTTC | CATSGVGPGPGANVLTF
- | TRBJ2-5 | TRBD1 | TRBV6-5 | TGTGCCAGCAGTACACAGGGGGCGCAGGGGACCCAGTACTTC | CASSTQGAQGTQYF
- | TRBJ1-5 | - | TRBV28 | TGTGCCAGCGGGGAGGTCGGGGCCCAGCATTTT | CASGEVGAQHF
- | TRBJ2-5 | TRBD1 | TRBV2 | TGTGCCAGCTTTGATGGCAGGGGGCGAGGGTCCCAGTACTTC | CASFDGRGRGSQYF
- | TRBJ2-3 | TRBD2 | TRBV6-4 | TGTGCCAGCAGTCGACTCCCGGGGGGTATGAACACAGATACGCAGTATTTT | CASSRLPGGMNTDTQYF
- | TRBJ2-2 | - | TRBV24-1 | TGTGCCACCAGTGACACCAGGGGAAGTACCGGGGAGCTGTTTTTT | CATSDTRGSTGELFF
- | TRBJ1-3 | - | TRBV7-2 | TGTGCCAGCAGCTTAGCTAGCTTCTCTGGAAACACCATATATTTT | CASSLASFSGNTIYF